The 6 T cell receptor beta chains presented below share a single source sample, sequenced in a study of prognosis after radiotherapy for stage I lung cancer. Two rounds of multiplex PCR amplified TCR beta CDR3 from genomic DNA. Amplification in first-round PCR relied on primers specific to each TRBV and TRBJ gene. MiXCR, run by TCRdb on the multiplex PCR reads, gives a single entry per CDR3 protein. The table includes tens of thousands of distinct CDR3 sequences, under 60% detected once. Source: PBMCs, taken before or after stereotactic body radiation therapy (not recorded which). Receptors originate from a donor over 45 with non-small cell lung cancer.

V is TRBV6-1 and J is TRBJ1-5; 7 bases match TRBD1. The junction had 8 bases not matched to a gene; V was cut back by 10 bases and J by 5 bases. Germline CDR1 reads MNHNS; CDR2 reads SASEGT. The CDR3 is 13 amino acids. The CDR3 coding sequence is TGTGCCATCAGCGGGACAGTGGATCAGCCCCAGCATTTT. Residues: CAISGTVDQPQHF.

This clonotype was seen at least ten times. The chain is built from TRBV19 and TRBJ1-5, with D possibly matching TRBD1 (6 bases). Trimming took off 7 bases at V and 2 bases at J, with 15 bases between the two ends. This CDR3 spans 15 amino acids. Germline V gives CDR1 LNHDA, CDR2 SQIVND (reference sequence). The CDR3: CASTQRGAGNQPQHF. Here the CDR3 DNA reads TGTGCCAGTACCCAGCGGGGGGCTGGCAATCAGCCCCAGCATTTT.

In this sample, this clonotype turned up a few times. It is likely a read error: a sequence one base away is far more abundant. The V gene is TRBV6-5, the J gene TRBJ2-5; D is uncertain. Germline CDR1 reads MNHEY; CDR2 reads SVGAGI. The CDR3 covers 12 residues. The germline V and J ends were trimmed by 1 base and 9 bases, with 9 bases remaining between them. The CDR3 loop is CASSYFNAPQYF. The CDR3 DNA is TGTGCCAGCAGTTACTTTAACGCCCCCCAGTACTTC.

This clonotype showed up many times. This chain uses TRBV5-5 with TRBJ1-2; D remains unclear. This CDR3 contains 13 residues. Germline values: CDR1 SGHKS, CDR2 YYEKEE (reference sequence). Trimming removed 4 bases at V and 5 bases at J, with 12 bases between. CDR3 nucleotides: TGTGCCAGCAGCCCAACCGGAGATTATGGCTACACCTTC. Protein: CASSPTGDYGYTF.

V and J are TRBV12-3 or TRBV12-4 and TRBJ1-6; 8 positions match TRBD1. The junction had 6 bases not matched to a gene; V was cut back by 6 bases and J by 8 bases. The CDR3 sequence is 14 residues long. The CDR3 region has the DNA TGTGCCAGCAGCAGACAGGGGCCGCATTCACCCCTCCACTTT. As protein: CASSRQGPHSPLHF.

At least ten counts were recorded for this clonotype. The chain carries TRBV5-1 and TRBJ2-1, with D possibly matching TRBD2 (7 bases). Germline CDR1 and CDR2: SGHRS and YFSETQ. The CDR3 spans 15 residues. The germline V and J ends were trimmed by 4 bases and 7 bases, with 18 bases remaining between them. The CDR3 loop is CASSPGGHEGNEQFF. CDR3 sequence (DNA): TGCGCCAGCAGCCCCGGGGGGCATGAAGGGAATGAGCAGTTCTTC.